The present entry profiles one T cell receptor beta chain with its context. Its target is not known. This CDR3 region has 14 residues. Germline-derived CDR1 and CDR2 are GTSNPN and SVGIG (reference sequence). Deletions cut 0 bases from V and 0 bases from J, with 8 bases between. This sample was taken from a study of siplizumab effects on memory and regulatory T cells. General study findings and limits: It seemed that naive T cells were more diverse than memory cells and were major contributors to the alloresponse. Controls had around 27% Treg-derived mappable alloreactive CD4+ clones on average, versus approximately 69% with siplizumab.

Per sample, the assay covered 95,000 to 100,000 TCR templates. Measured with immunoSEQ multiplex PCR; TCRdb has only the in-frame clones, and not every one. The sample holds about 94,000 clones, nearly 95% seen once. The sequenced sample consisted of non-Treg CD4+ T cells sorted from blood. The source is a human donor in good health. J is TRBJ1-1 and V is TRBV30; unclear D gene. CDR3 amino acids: CAWSVKGMNTEAFF. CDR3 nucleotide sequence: TGTGCCTGGAGTGTCAAGGGAATGAACACTGAAGCTTTCTTT.